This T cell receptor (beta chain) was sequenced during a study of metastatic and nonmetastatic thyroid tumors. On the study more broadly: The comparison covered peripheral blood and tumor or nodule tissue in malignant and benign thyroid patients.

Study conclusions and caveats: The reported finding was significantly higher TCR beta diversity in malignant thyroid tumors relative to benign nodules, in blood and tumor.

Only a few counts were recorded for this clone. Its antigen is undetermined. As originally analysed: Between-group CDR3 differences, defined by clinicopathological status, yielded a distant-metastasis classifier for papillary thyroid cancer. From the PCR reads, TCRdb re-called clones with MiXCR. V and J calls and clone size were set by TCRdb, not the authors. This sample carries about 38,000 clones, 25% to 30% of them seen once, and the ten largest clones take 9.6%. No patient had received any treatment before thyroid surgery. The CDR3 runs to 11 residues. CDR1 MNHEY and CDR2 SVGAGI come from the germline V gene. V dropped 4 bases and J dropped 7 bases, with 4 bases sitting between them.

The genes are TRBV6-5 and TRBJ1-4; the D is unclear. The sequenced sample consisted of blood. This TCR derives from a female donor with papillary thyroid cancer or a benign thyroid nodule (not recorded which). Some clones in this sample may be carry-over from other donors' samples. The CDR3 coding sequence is TGTGCCAGCAGTTCGGGTGAAAAACTGTTTTTT. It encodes CASSSGEKLFF.